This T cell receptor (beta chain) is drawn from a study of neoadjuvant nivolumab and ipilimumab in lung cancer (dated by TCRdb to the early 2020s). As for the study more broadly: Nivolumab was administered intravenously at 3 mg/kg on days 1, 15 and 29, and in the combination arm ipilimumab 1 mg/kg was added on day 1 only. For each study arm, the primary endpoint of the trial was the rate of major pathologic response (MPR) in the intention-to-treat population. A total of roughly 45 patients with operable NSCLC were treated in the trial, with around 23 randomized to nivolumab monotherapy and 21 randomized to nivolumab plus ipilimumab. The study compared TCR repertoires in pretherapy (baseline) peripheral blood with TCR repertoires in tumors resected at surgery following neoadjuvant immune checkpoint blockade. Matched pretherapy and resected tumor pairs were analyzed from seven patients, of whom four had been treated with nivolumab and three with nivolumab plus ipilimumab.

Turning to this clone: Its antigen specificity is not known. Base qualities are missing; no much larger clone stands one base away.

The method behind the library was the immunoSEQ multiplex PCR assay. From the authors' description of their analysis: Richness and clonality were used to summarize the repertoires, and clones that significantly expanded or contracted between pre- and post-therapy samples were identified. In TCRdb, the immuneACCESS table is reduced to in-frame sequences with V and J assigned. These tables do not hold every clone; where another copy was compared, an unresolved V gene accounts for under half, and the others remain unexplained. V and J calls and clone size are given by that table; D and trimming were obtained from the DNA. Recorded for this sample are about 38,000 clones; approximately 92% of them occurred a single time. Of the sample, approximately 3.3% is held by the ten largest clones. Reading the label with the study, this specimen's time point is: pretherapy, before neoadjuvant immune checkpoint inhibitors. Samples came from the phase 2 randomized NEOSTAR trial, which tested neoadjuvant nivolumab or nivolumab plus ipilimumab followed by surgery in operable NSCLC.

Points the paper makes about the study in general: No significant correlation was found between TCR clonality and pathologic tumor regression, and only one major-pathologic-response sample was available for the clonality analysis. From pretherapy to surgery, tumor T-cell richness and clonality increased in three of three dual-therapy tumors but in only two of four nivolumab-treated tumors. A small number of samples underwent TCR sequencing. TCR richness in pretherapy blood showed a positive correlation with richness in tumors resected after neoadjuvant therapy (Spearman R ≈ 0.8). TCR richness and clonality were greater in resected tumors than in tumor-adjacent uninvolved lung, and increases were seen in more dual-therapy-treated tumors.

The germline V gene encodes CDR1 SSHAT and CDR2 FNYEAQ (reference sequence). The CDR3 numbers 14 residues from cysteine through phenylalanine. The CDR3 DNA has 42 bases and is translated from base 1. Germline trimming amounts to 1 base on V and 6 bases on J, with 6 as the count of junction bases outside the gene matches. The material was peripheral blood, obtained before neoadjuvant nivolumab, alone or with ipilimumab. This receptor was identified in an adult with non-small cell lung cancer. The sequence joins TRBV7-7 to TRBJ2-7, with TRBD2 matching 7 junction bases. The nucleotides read TGTGCCAGCAGCTTAGGAGCGGGGCTGAGCGAGCAGTACTTC. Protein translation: CASSLGAGLSEQYF. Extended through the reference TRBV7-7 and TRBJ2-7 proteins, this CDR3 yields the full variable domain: GAGVSQSPRYKVTKRGQDVTLRCDPISSHATLYWYQQALGQGPEFLTYFNYEAQPDKSGLPSDRFSAERPEGSISTLTIQRTEQRDSAMYRCASSLGAGLSEQYFGPGTRLTVT.